This TCR beta chain was sequenced during a study of blood T cell repertoires in COVID-19. Study summary: Acute-phase and convalescent COVID-19 samples originated in the United States, Italy and Spain.

This study enrolled people aged about 18 to 100 from roughly 24 US geographic areas. Clinical history reported by participants formed the basis on which cohorts were assigned. All recovered Cohort 3 donors got two negative PCRs, got clearance, or saw symptom resolution. This CDR3 contains 14 residues. Trimming removed 2 bases at V and 5 bases at J, with 11 bases between. The germline CDR1 and CDR2 sequences are SGHDT and YYEEEE. Assay: immunoSEQ multiplex PCR; the TCRdb copy retains only in-frame clones and omits some. The profile shows approximately 200,000 clones, 86% of them singletons. J is TRBJ1-5 and V is TRBV5-6; TRBD1 might be the D (5 bases). This TCR was sampled from a woman aged 25 to 39 who had recovered from COVID-19. Source material: PBMCs or T cells enriched from blood (not recorded which). CDR3: CASSFRQTHQPQHF. CDR3 coding DNA: TGTGCCAGCAGCTTCCGACAGACGCATCAGCCCCAGCATTTT.